The 24 T cell receptor beta chains below all came from one sample that was sequenced in a study of blood T cell repertoires in COVID-19 (dated by TCRdb to the early 2020s). The protocol used for the library was the immunoSEQ multiplex PCR assay. Drawn from immuneACCESS, this table holds only the in-frame rearrangements with V and J called that TCRdb kept. Clones are partly lost; checked studies trace under half to an unresolved V gene and leave the rest unexplained. In this sample the table shows a few hundred thousand clones, about 93% of which occur a single time. Clones ranked in the top ten supply approximately 7.5% of the sample. The sample comprised peripheral blood. These receptors were obtained from a woman aged 25 to 45 with COVID-19, enrolled during active disease.

The count of this clone is one. V gene TRBV4-1 combines with J gene TRBJ2-7; 9 nucleotides align to TRBD1. Per germline, CDR1 MGHRA and CDR2 YSYEKL. The CDR3 loop spans 17 amino acids. V was clipped by 0 bases and J by 4 bases; unmatched bases: 10. Here the CDR3 DNA reads TGCGCCAGCAGCCAAGACCGGCAGGGGACAGGGTCGTACGAGCAGTACTTC. Translating gives CASSQDRQGTGSYEQYF.

Notes on this clone: The junction shows a germline mismatch at one end, possibly a read error. The chain joins TRBV29-1 to TRBJ2-5, with D perhaps matching TRBD1 (6 bases). The CDR3 is 14 amino acids. CDR1 and CDR2 (germline): SQVTM, ANQGSEA. Here the CDR3 DNA reads TGCAGCGTTGAAGACAGGGGCCGTCAAGGGACCCAGTACTTC. It specifies CSVEDRGRQGTQYF.

This CDR3 is CATWGQRDTQYF. The CDR3 DNA sequence: TGTGCCACCTGGGGGCAGAGGGATACGCAGTATTTT. The chain carries TRBV6-5 and TRBJ2-3; possible D gene TRBD1, 6 bases. CDR3 length: 12 amino acids. Per germline, CDR1 MNHEY and CDR2 SVGAGI. The germline V and J ends were trimmed by 10 bases and 6 bases, with 14 bases remaining between them.

This clone was picked up a small number of times. The chain combines TRBV28 with TRBJ1-6; D remains ambiguous. The CDR3 runs 17 residues. The V gene's germline CDR1 is MDHEN and CDR2 SYDVKM. V was pared by 4 bases and J by 0 bases, with 13 bases between. CDR3 sequence: CASSSPMGSSYNSPLHF. The CDR3 DNA is TGTGCCAGCAGTTCACCGATGGGGAGCTCCTATAATTCACCCCTCCACTTT.

The table lists this clone with a count of one. The V and J genes are TRBV13 and TRBJ1-5; TRBD1 agrees at 9 bases. This CDR3 is built from 14 residues. J gave up 4 bases and V 5 bases, and 3 bases lay outside the gene matches. Germline V gene sequence: CDR1 PRHDT, CDR2 FYEKMQ (reference sequence). The CDR3 here is CASSLTGGNQPQHF. As DNA, the CDR3 is TGTGCCAGCAGCCTGACAGGGGGGAATCAGCCCCAGCATTTT.

V gene TRBV27 combines with J gene TRBJ2-7; 7 bases are shared with TRBD1. CDR1 MNHEY and CDR2 SMNVEV come from the germline V gene (reference sequence). This CDR3 has 14 amino acids. The trim removed 8 bases at V and 2 bases at J, leaving 9 bases unmatched. The CDR3 DNA reads TGTGCCAGCTCGGAGCACAGGGGTACCTACGAGCAGTACTTC. This codes for CASSEHRGTYEQYF.

The V and J genes are TRBV21-1 and TRBJ2-7; the table gives TRBD2 as D, unverified against the DNA. TRBV21-1 is a recognized pseudogene. The CDR3 has 14 residues. The CDR3 coding sequence is TGTGCCAGTCCGGAGGGACTAGCGGTTTACGAGCAGTACTTC. Amino acid sequence: CASPEGLAVYEQYF.

The CDR3, as DNA: TGTGCCAGCAGCTTTGGCGGAGGCTCCTACAATGAGCAGTTCTTC. Its protein product is CASSFGGGSYNEQFF. J is TRBJ2-1 and V is TRBV7-9; weak D call: TRBD2 (5 bases). Germline V gene data show CDR1 as SEHNR and CDR2 as FQNEAQ (reference sequence). Trimming removed 3 bases from V and 0 bases from J, with 9 bases in between. The length of the CDR3 is 15 residues.

The V gene is TRBV6-6, the J gene TRBJ1-2; 8 nucleotides match TRBD1. J was trimmed by 1 base and V by 5 bases; bases with no gene match: 3. The V gene's germline CDR1 is MNHNY and CDR2 SVGAGI (reference sequence). The CDR3 is 14 amino acids. In nucleotides, the CDR3 is TGTGCCAGCAGTCTGGACAGGGTTAACTATGGCTACACCTTC. Translation gives CASSLDRVNYGYTF.

V is TRBV28 and J is TRBJ2-1; TRBD2 aligns across 10 bases. Germline V gene data show CDR1 as MDHEN and CDR2 as SYDVKM. The CDR3 covers 15 residues. J was trimmed by 7 bases and V by 2 bases; bases with no gene match: 5. The CDR3 region has the DNA TGTGCCAGCAGTTTACTAGCGGGAGCTGTAAATGAGCAGTTCTTC. Protein product: CASSLLAGAVNEQFF.

The chain has TRBV19 and TRBJ2-7; weak D call: TRBD2 (6 bases). The CDR3 totals 15 residues. Trimming left V 1 base short and J 2 bases short, with 12 bases between. Germline assignment: CDR1 LNHDA and CDR2 SQIVND (reference sequence). This CDR3 is CASSIAGVNTYEQYF. The CDR3 region has the DNA TGTGCCAGTAGTATAGCGGGAGTCAACACCTACGAGCAGTACTTC.

The J gene is TRBJ1-4, the V gene TRBV10-3; D perhaps matches TRBD1 (5 bases). Germline V CDR1 and CDR2: ENHRY, SYGVKD. The CDR3 covers 15 residues. V gave up 9 bases and J gave up 8 bases, with 22 bases separating them. The CDR3 coding sequence is TGTGCCATTTCCGCCGGGGGGGTCTCCGGGGAAAAACTGTTTTTT. Translation gives CAISAGGVSGEKLFF.

The chain is built from TRBV6-4 and TRBJ2-3; 8 nucleotides agree with TRBD1. CDR3 length: 15 residues. V trimming: 6 bases; J trimming: 0 bases; junction bases outside the gene matches: 5. Germline V gene lookup returns CDR1 MRHNA and CDR2 SNTAGT. The CDR3 DNA follows: TGTGCCAGCAGAAAGACAGGGGCCAGCACAGATACGCAGTATTTT. Amino acid sequence: CASRKTGASTDTQYF.

The chain joins TRBV6-1 to TRBJ1-2; a weak D match, TRBD1 (5 bases). The CDR3 length is 13 residues. Trimming shortened V by 2 bases and J by 7 bases, and 11 bases separated the two germline ends. Per germline, CDR1 MNHNS and CDR2 SASEGT. CDR3 DNA: TGTGCCAGCAGTGAAAGTGGGGGGGGTGGCTACACCTTC. Translating gives CASSESGGGGYTF.

The sample holds one count of this clone. The chain recombines TRBV7-9 with TRBJ2-7, with TRBD1 identical over 9 bases. The CDR3 consists of 17 residues. V was clipped by 3 bases and J by 5 bases; unmatched bases: 14. The V gene's germline CDR1 is SEHNR and CDR2 FQNEAQ (reference sequence). CDR3: CASSFGVPWTGDHEQYF. CDR3 DNA: TGTGCCAGCAGCTTCGGTGTTCCCTGGACAGGGGACCACGAGCAGTACTTC.

J is TRBJ1-2 and V is TRBV9, with D maybe TRBD1 (5 bases). Germline assignment: CDR1 SGDLS and CDR2 YYNGEE. Between the trimmed V and J ends, which lost 5 bases and 6 bases, there was a span of 14 bases. The CDR3 totals 13 residues. The CDR3 bases are TGTGCCAGCAGGACCGAAACAGGTAATGGCTACACCTTC. It is translated as CASRTETGNGYTF.

The chain links TRBV5-6 to TRBJ1-4; 9 bases line up with TRBD1. J was trimmed by 6 bases and V by 3 bases; bases with no gene match: 3. Germline CDR1 and CDR2: SGHDT and YYEEEE. This CDR3 is built from 14 residues. CDR3 sequence: CASSSGQGYEKLFF. CDR3 nucleotide sequence: TGTGCCAGCAGCTCGGGACAGGGTTATGAAAAACTGTTTTTT.

This chain links TRBV4-1 with TRBJ1-2; perhaps TRBD1 as D (5 bases). Germline V gene sequence: CDR1 MGHRA, CDR2 YSYEKL. V shed 1 base and J shed 4 bases, with 16 bases lying between them. CDR3 size: 16 residues. In nucleotides, the CDR3 is TGCGCCAGCAGCCAAGTGCCGGGGGAAATGGTCTATGGCTACACCTTC. Protein product: CASSQVPGEMVYGYTF.

V gene TRBV27 combines with J gene TRBJ2-2; D is unresolved. The CDR3 sequence is 18 residues long. CDR1 and CDR2 from the germline V gene are MNHEY and SMNVEV (reference sequence). Between the trimmed V and J ends, which lost 6 bases and 1 base, there was a span of 21 bases. The CDR3 is CASSSISLYFRNTGELFF. CDR3 nucleotide sequence: TGTGCCAGCAGCTCCATTTCCCTGTACTTTAGGAACACCGGGGAGCTGTTTTTT.

V usage is TRBV18 and J usage is TRBJ2-3; 7 positions agree with TRBD2. V lost 6 bases, J lost 0 bases, and 9 bases stayed unmatched. Germline V gives CDR1 KGHSH, CDR2 LQKENI. The CDR3 length is 16 residues. CDR3 protein: CASSPTLSGSTDTQYF. CDR3 sequence (DNA): TGTGCCAGCTCCCCTACTCTTAGCGGGAGCACAGATACGCAGTATTTT.

Note on this clone: Other DNA sequences from this sample encode an identical CDR3 as well. This chain uses TRBV29-1 with TRBJ1-1, with 9 positions matching TRBD1. The germline CDR1 and CDR2 sequences are SQVTM and ANQGSEA. The CDR3 is 12 amino acids. Trimming removed 6 bases from V and 5 bases from J; junction bases left unmatched: 4. The CDR3 sequence is CSVRTGVTEAFF. CDR3 DNA sequence: TGCAGCGTAAGGACAGGGGTTACTGAAGCTTTCTTT.

The gene calls are TRBV5-1 and TRBJ1-3; D gene uncertain. Germline lookup yields CDR1 SGHRS and CDR2 YFSETQ. V gave up 1 base and J gave up 0 bases, with 5 bases separating them. The CDR3 contains 14 residues. In nucleotides, the CDR3 is TGCGCCAGCAGCTTGTCTAACTCTGGAAACACCATATATTTT. Protein product: CASSLSNSGNTIYF.

Concerning this clone itself: Germline is not matched at one junction end, which may reflect a read error. The gene calls are TRBV24-1 and TRBJ2-1; D is unresolved. This CDR3 has 12 residues. The germline gives CDR1 KGHDR, CDR2 SFDVKD. Here the CDR3 reads CATSALAEKKVF. CDR3 sequence (DNA): TGTGCCACCAGTGCCCTGGCGGAAAAAAAGGTCTTC.

The J gene is TRBJ1-4, the V gene TRBV6-2 or TRBV6-3, with TRBD1 matching over 7 bases. With 6 bases clipped from V and 7 bases from J, the junction kept 8 bases outside the gene matches. CDR1 and CDR2 from the germline V gene are MNHEY and SVGEGT. This CDR3 region has 14 residues. Here the CDR3 DNA reads TGTGCCAGCAGCCGGGACAGCGCCGCTGAAAAACTGTTTTTT. Translating it yields CASSRDSAAEKLFF.